The 3 T cell receptor beta chains given below trace back to one sample, sequenced in a study of shared clonotypes between healthy human individuals. Generated by immunoSEQ multiplex PCR, the TCRdb table keeps only in-frame clones and is missing some. The sample consists of about 680,000 clones, just over 90% of them appearing once. Naive CD8 cells, CD45RO-negative and positively selected for CCR7, excluded terminally differentiated effector memory CD45RA+ cells. Sequences were obtained from naive CD8+ T cells sorted from blood. All receptors derive from a man aged 25 to 40 in good health.

The chain is built from TRBV7-3 and TRBJ1-1; TRBD1 agrees at 7 bases. The CDR3 spans 15 residues. The V segment lost 1 base and the J segment 1 base; nucleotides outside the gene matches: 3. Germline V gene data show CDR1 as SGHTA and CDR2 as FQGTGA. In DNA form, the CDR3 reads TGTGCCAGCAGCTTAAATCCAGGGGGGAACACTGAAGCTTTCTTT. It encodes CASSLNPGGNTEAFF.

CDR3 protein: CATRNRVSNEQFF. In nucleotides, the CDR3 is TGTGCCACCCGCAACAGGGTCTCCAATGAGCAGTTCTTC. This chain connects TRBV15 to TRBJ2-1; tentatively, D is TRBD1 (6 bases). The V end lost 8 bases, the J end lost 6 bases, and 14 bases lay between the germline ends. Germline V gives CDR1 LNHNV, CDR2 YYDKDF (reference sequence). The CDR3 runs 13 residues.

The chain is built from TRBV14 and TRBJ2-7; D remains ambiguous. The CDR3 totals 14 residues. The V gene lost 3 bases and the J gene lost 6 bases, with 15 bases spanning the gap. Germline CDR1 reads SGHDN; CDR2 reads FVKESK. The CDR3 DNA follows: TGTGCCAGCAGCCAGGATCTCCCGGGTAGCGAGCAGTACTTC. It codes for CASSQDLPGSEQYF.